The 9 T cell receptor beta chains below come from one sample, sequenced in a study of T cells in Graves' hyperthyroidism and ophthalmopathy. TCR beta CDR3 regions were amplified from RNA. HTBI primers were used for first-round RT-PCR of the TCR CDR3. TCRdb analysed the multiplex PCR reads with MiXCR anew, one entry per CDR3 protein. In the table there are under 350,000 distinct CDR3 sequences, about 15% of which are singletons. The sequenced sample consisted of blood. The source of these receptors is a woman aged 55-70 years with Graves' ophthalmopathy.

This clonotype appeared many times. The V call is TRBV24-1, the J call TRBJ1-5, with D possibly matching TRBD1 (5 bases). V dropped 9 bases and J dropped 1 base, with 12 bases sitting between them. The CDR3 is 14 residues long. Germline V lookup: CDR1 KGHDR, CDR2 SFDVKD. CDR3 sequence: CATARAGSNQPQHF. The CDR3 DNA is TGTGCCACCGCCCGGGCAGGGAGCAATCAGCCCCAGCATTTT.

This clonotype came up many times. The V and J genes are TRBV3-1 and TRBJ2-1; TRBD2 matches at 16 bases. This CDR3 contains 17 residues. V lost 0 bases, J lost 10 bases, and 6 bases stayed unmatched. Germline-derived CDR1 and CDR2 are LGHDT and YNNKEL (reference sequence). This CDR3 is CASSQEGTSGRAREQFF. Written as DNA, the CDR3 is TGTGCCAGCAGCCAAGAAGGGACTAGCGGGAGGGCCCGCGAGCAGTTCTTC.

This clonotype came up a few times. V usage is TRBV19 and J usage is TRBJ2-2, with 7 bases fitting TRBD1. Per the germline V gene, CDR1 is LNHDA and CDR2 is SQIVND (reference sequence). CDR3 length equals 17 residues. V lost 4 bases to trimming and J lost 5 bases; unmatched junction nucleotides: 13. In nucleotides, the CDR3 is TGTGCCAGTAGTACCTACCGGACAGGCCTCGGAACCGGGGAGCTGTTTTTT. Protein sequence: CASSTYRTGLGTGELFF.

The CDR3 DNA sequence: TGCAGTGCTAGATCACGGAGGGAGTCATTTAGCTACACCTTC. This translates into CSARSRRESFSYTF. This chain uses TRBV20-1 with TRBJ1-2; no firm D call. V shed 2 bases and J shed 9 bases, with 19 bases lying between them. This CDR3 has 14 residues. Germline CDR1 reads DFQATT; CDR2 reads SNEGSKA (reference sequence).

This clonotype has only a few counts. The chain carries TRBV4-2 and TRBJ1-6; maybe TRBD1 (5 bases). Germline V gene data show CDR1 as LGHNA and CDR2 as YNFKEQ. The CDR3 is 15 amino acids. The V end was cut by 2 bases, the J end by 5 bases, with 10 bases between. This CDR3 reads CASSQNRQDNSPLHF. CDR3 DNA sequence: TGTGCCAGCAGCCAAAACAGGCAGGATAATTCACCCCTCCACTTT.

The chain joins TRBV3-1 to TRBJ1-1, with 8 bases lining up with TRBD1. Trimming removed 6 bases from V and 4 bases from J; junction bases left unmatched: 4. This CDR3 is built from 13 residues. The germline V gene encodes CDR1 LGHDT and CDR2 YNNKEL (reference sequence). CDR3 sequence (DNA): TGTGCCAGCAGACAGGGGGGAGGCACTGAAGCTTTCTTT. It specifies CASRQGGGTEAFF.

The CDR3 loop reads CASSLKAATGELFF. CDR3 DNA: TGTGCCAGCAGTTTAAAGGCAGCCACCGGGGAGCTGTTTTTT. The rearrangement joins TRBV27 to TRBJ2-2; the D is unclear. V lost 2 bases to trimming and J lost 4 bases, with 8 bases between them. Germline V CDR1 and CDR2: MNHEY, SMNVEV (reference sequence). The CDR3 is 14 amino acids.

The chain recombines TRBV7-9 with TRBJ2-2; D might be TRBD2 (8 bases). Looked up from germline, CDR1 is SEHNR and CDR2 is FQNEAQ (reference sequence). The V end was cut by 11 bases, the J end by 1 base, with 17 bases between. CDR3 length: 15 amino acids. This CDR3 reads CALREGARNTGELFF. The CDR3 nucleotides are TGTGCCTTACGGGAGGGGGCACGGAACACCGGGGAGCTGTTTTTT.

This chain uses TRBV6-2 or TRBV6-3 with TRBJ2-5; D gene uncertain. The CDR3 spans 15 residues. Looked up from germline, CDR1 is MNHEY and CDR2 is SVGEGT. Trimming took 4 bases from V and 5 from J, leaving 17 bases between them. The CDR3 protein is CASSSPRRVLETQYF. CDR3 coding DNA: TGTGCCAGCAGTTCTCCCAGACGGGTCCTGGAGACCCAGTACTTC.